This T cell receptor (beta chain) was recovered during a study of T cell repertoires in cytomegalovirus infection. For the study at large: Both recently identified HLA-C-restricted and well-studied HLA-B-restricted CMV epitopes were used in the study. Public TCR beta signatures indicated both CMV infection and matching HLA type.

Study-wide findings and caveats: Ex vivo responses were dominated by HLA-C-restricted CMV-specific TCR beta clonotypes.

TCRdb redid the calling of the reads with MiXCR, one entry per CDR3 protein. The sample lists some 940,000 distinct CDR3 sequences, 30% to 40% occurring once. Worth noting for this clonotype: Antigen unknown.

CDR1 is SGHVT and CDR2 is SQSDAQ in the germline V gene. With 5 bases removed from V and 7 bases from J, the gap between germline ends came to 18 bases. The CDR3 sequence is 14 residues long. This receptor was identified in a human donor in good health (CMV status not recorded). Some clones in this sample may be carry-over from other donors' samples. The sample in question was cultured CD8+ T cells from PBMCs, obtained from culture after CMV antigen stimulation. V and J are TRBV7-4 and TRBJ2-7; D may be TRBD1 (5 bases). CDR3 loop: CASSLVVGVSEQYF. As DNA, the CDR3 is TGTGCCAGCAGCCTCGTTGTAGGGGTGAGTGAGCAGTACTTC.